This TCR beta chain was identified in a study of T cells in Graves' hyperthyroidism and ophthalmopathy. General study results and limits: Clonotypes that were expanded in thyroid above 0.001 mostly appeared in blood too.

Using RNA transcripts as the source, TCR beta CDR3 regions were amplified. The HTBI primer set drove a first-round RT-PCR of the TCR CDR3. One entry per CDR3 protein results from TCRdb running MiXCR on the multiplex PCR reads. Of around 580,000 distinct CDR3 sequences in the sample, about half are singletons; the top ten hold roughly 8.2%. Comment on this clonotype: Its antigen is currently unknown.

Sample: peripheral blood or thyroid tissue (not recorded which). This receptor was identified in a woman aged 18-30 years with Graves' hyperthyroidism.

CDR3 amino acids: CASSLVRGLGLGYTF. CDR3 coding DNA: TGTGCCAGCAGTTTAGTTAGGGGGCTGGGATTAGGCTACACCTTC. V is TRBV19 and J is TRBJ1-2; 7 bases are shared with TRBD1. CDR3 length equals 15 residues. CDR1 is LNHDA and CDR2 is SQIVND in the germline V gene (reference sequence). V trimming: 9 bases; J trimming: 8 bases; junction bases outside the gene matches: 18.